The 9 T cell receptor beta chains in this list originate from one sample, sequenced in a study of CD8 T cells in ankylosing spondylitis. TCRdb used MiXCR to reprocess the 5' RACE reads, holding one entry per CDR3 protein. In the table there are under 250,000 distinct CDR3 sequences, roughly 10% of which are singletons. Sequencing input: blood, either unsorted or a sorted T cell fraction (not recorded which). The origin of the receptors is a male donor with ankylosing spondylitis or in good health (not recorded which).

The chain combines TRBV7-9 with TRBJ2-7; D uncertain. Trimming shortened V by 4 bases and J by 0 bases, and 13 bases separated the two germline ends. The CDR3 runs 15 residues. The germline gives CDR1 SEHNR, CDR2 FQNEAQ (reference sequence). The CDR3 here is CASSSKARSSYEQYF. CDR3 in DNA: TGTGCCAGCAGCTCTAAGGCGAGGAGCTCCTACGAGCAGTACTTC.

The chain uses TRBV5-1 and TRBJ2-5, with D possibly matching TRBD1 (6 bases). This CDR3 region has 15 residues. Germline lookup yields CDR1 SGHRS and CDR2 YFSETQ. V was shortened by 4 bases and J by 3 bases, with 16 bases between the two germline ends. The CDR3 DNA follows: TGCGCCAGCAGCCTTTCGGGACACCCAGAAGAGACCCAGTACTTC. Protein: CASSLSGHPEETQYF. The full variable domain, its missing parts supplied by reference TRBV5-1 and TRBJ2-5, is KAGVTQTPRYLIKTRGQQVTLSCSPISGHRSVSWYQQTPGQGLQFLFEYFSETQRNKGNFPGRFSGRQFSNSRSEMNVSTLELGDSALYLCASSLSGHPEETQYFGPGTRLLVL.

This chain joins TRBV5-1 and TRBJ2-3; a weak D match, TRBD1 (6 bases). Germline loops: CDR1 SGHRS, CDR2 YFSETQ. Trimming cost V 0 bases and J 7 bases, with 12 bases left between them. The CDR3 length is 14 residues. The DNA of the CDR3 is TGCGCCAGCAGCTTGGACAGGGTGACAAATACGCAGTATTTT. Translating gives CASSLDRVTNTQYF.

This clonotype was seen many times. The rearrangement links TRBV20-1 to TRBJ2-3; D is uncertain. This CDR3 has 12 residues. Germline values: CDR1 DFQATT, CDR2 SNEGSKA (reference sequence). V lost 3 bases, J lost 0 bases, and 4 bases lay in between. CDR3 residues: CSARFSTDTQYF. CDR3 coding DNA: TGCAGTGCTAGGTTCAGCACAGATACGCAGTATTTT.

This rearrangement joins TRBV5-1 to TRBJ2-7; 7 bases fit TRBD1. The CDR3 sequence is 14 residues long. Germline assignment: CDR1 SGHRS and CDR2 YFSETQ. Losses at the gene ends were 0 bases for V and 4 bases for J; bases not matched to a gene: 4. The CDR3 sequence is CASSLGDSTYEQYF. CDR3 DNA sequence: TGCGCCAGCAGCTTGGGGGACAGTACGTACGAGCAGTACTTC.

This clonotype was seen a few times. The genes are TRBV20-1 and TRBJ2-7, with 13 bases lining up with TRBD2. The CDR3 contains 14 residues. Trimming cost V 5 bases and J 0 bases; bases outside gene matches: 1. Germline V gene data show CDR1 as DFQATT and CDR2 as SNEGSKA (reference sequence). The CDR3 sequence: CSAGTSGDSYEQYF. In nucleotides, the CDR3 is TGCAGTGCTGGGACTAGCGGGGACTCCTACGAGCAGTACTTC.

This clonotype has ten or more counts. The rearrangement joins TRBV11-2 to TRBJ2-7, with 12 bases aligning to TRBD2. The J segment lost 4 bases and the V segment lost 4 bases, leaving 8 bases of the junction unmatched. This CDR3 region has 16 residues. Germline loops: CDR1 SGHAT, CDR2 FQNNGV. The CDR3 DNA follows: TGTGCCAGCAGCTCACTAGCGGGAGGCCGCGGATACGAGCAGTACTTC. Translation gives CASSSLAGGRGYEQYF.

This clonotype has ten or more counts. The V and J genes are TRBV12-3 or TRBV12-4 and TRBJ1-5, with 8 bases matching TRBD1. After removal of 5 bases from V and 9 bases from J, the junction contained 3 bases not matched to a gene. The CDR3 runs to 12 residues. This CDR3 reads CASSGQGPPQHF. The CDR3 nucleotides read TGTGCCAGCAGTGGACAGGGCCCGCCCCAGCATTTT.

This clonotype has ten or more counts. CDR3 nucleotides: TGCAGTGCTTGGGATTCGACCCTGGCCCAAGAGACCCAGTACTTC. This encodes CSAWDSTLAQETQYF. The J gene is TRBJ2-5, the V gene TRBV20-1, with D unclear. The germline CDR1 and CDR2 sequences are DFQATT and SNEGSKA (reference sequence). The germline V and J ends were trimmed by 5 bases and 1 base, with 17 bases remaining between them. The CDR3 consists of 15 residues.